This is a list of T cell receptor beta chains from one sample in a study of shared clonotypes between healthy human individuals. The repertoire was sequenced with immunoSEQ multiplex PCR; TCRdb's copy has only in-frame clones and lacks some. The data show about 2.1 million clones, about 92% seen once. The sample comprised naive CD8+ T cells from PBMCs. Source of these receptors: a man younger than 30 in good health. Some clones in this sample may be carry-over from other donors' samples. Each CDR3 is given with its conserved first and last residue. D genes are given only for firm matches. Not every row has a clone size; where given, it reads once, few, many or a size class.

D gene: NA; clone size: NA; V gene: TRBV6-1; J gene: TRBJ2-2; CDR3 protein: CASSEGRYTGELFF; CDR3 DNA: TGTGCCAGCAGTGAGGGACGGTACACCGGGGAGCTGTTTTTT
D gene: TRBD2; clone size: NA; V gene: TRBV9; J gene: TRBJ2-7; CDR3 protein: CASSVEGGSLFEQYF; CDR3 DNA: TGTGCCAGCAGCGTAGAAGGCGGGAGTCTCTTTGAGCAGTACTTC
D gene: NA; clone size: once; V gene: TRBV11-2; J gene: TRBJ2-1; CDR3 protein: CASSLDPGTTSYNEQFF; CDR3 DNA: TGTGCCAGCAGCTTAGACCCTGGGACGACTTCCTACAATGAGCAGTTCTTC
D gene: NA; clone size: NA; V gene: TRBV6-5; J gene: TRBJ1-1; CDR3 protein: CASSYGTVNTEAFF; CDR3 DNA: TGTGCCAGCAGTTACGGGACCGTCAACACTGAAGCTTTCTTT
D gene: NA; clone size: NA; V gene: TRBV14; J gene: TRBJ1-1; CDR3 protein: CASSSNTEAFF; CDR3 DNA: TGTGCCAGCAGCAGTAACACTGAAGCTTTCTTT
D gene: NA; clone size: NA; V gene: TRBV5-1; J gene: TRBJ1-3; CDR3 protein: CASSTGNTIYF; CDR3 DNA: TGCGCCAGCAGTACTGGAAACACCATATATTTT
D gene: NA; clone size: NA; V gene: TRBV7-6; J gene: TRBJ1-4; CDR3 protein: CASSWTAATNEKLFF; CDR3 DNA: TGTGCCAGCAGCTGGACAGCTGCAACTAATGAAAAACTGTTTTTT
D gene: NA; clone size: NA; V gene: TRBV27; J gene: TRBJ2-2; CDR3 protein: CASSLRGPGELFF; CDR3 DNA: TGTGCCAGCAGTCTCCGGGGGCCCGGGGAGCTGTTTTTT
D gene: NA; clone size: NA; V gene: TRBV15; J gene: TRBJ1-4; CDR3 protein: CATSRGGEGVGEKLFF; CDR3 DNA: TGTGCCACCAGCAGAGGGGGGGAGGGAGTTGGTGAAAAACTGTTTTTT
D gene: TRBD2; clone size: NA; V gene: TRBV5-4; J gene: TRBJ2-2; CDR3 protein: CASSWGGWGTGELFF; CDR3 DNA: TGTGCCAGCAGCTGGGGAGGGTGGGGCACCGGGGAGCTGTTTTTT
D gene: NA; clone size: few; V gene: TRBV7-9; J gene: TRBJ2-5; CDR3 protein: CASSPGTQWETQYF; CDR3 DNA: TGTGCCAGCAGCCCAGGGACACAGTGGGAGACCCAGTACTTC
D gene: TRBD2; clone size: NA; V gene: TRBV6-4; J gene: TRBJ2-3; CDR3 protein: CASSALVAGRDTQYF; CDR3 DNA: TGTGCCAGCAGTGCACTAGTAGCGGGGAGGGATACGCAGTATTTT
D gene: TRBD1; clone size: few; V gene: TRBV27; J gene: TRBJ1-5; CDR3 protein: CASSPRTGSNQPQHF; CDR3 DNA: TGTGCCAGCAGTCCAAGGACAGGGAGCAATCAGCCCCAGCATTTT
D gene: NA; clone size: NA; V gene: TRBV27; J gene: TRBJ1-1; CDR3 protein: CASSPNTLNTEAFF; CDR3 DNA: TGTGCCAGCAGTCCGAATACCCTGAACACTGAAGCTTTCTTT
D gene: NA; clone size: NA; V gene: TRBV28; J gene: TRBJ1-1; CDR3 protein: CASSFTLNTEAFF; CDR3 DNA: TGTGCCAGCAGTTTCACCTTGAACACTGAAGCTTTCTTT
D gene: NA; clone size: NA; V gene: TRBV29-1; J gene: TRBJ2-5; CDR3 protein: CSGKKGETQYF; CDR3 DNA: TGCAGCGGGAAAAAAGGGGAGACCCAGTACTTC
D gene: NA; clone size: NA; V gene: TRBV6-5; J gene: TRBJ2-3; CDR3 protein: CASSQGGISTDTQYF; CDR3 DNA: TGTGCCAGCAGCCAAGGGGGAATTAGCACAGATACGCAGTATTTT
D gene: NA; clone size: NA; V gene: TRBV27; J gene: TRBJ1-5; CDR3 protein: CASSPLSDGNQPQHF; CDR3 DNA: TGTGCCAGCAGTCCTCTTTCAGATGGTAATCAGCCCCAGCATTTT
D gene: NA; clone size: NA; V gene: TRBV28; J gene: TRBJ1-5; CDR3 protein: CASSLPDSYSNQPQHF; CDR3 DNA: TGTGCCAGCAGTTTACCGGACTCTTATAGCAATCAGCCCCAGCATTTT
D gene: NA; clone size: NA; V gene: TRBV9; J gene: TRBJ2-7; CDR3 protein: CASSVGGYGEQYF; CDR3 DNA: TGTGCCAGCAGCGTAGGCGGATATGGTGAGCAGTACTTC
D gene: NA; clone size: NA; V gene: TRBV28; J gene: TRBJ1-5; CDR3 protein: CASRHRTGPNQPQHF; CDR3 DNA: TGTGCCAGCAGACACCGGACTGGACCCAATCAGCCCCAGCATTTT
D gene: NA; clone size: once; V gene: TRBV19; J gene: TRBJ2-1; CDR3 protein: CASSIGLNEQFF; CDR3 DNA: TGTGCCAGTAGTATTGGGTTAAATGAGCAGTTCTTC
D gene: TRBD2; clone size: NA; V gene: TRBV28; J gene: TRBJ2-7; CDR3 protein: CASRGGTSGIEQYF; CDR3 DNA: TGTGCCAGCAGGGGAGGGACTAGCGGGATCGAGCAGTACTTC
D gene: NA; clone size: few; V gene: TRBV6-1; J gene: TRBJ2-7; CDR3 protein: CASSEGGGRTYEQYF; CDR3 DNA: TGTGCCAGCAGTGAAGGGGGGGGCAGAACCTACGAGCAGTACTTC
D gene: NA; clone size: NA; V gene: TRBV9; J gene: TRBJ2-1; CDR3 protein: CASSAGWAVEGNEQFF; CDR3 DNA: TGTGCCAGCAGCGCCGGCTGGGCCGTCGAGGGGAATGAGCAGTTCTTC
D gene: TRBD1; clone size: NA; V gene: TRBV28; J gene: TRBJ1-1; CDR3 protein: CASSPRGAGDTEAFF; CDR3 DNA: TGTGCCAGCAGCCCCAGGGGGGCGGGTGACACTGAAGCTTTCTTT
D gene: TRBD1; clone size: NA; V gene: TRBV7-2; J gene: TRBJ1-1; CDR3 protein: CASSLFGRGRDTEAFF; CDR3 DNA: TGTGCCAGCAGCTTATTCGGCAGGGGGCGTGACACTGAAGCTTTCTTT
D gene: TRBD2; clone size: once; V gene: TRBV7-6; J gene: TRBJ2-2; CDR3 protein: CASSARKVLAGPGELFF; CDR3 DNA: TGTGCCAGCAGCGCCCGGAAAGTACTAGCGGGACCCGGGGAGCTGTTTTTT
D gene: TRBD2; clone size: NA; V gene: TRBV11-2; J gene: TRBJ2-7; CDR3 protein: CASSSLIPPAGPYEQYF; CDR3 DNA: TGTGCCAGCAGCTCTCTAATCCCCCCAGCGGGGCCCTACGAGCAGTACTTC
D gene: TRBD2; clone size: NA; V gene: TRBV9; J gene: TRBJ2-1; CDR3 protein: CASSVVAGLGNEQFF; CDR3 DNA: TGTGCCAGCAGCGTAGTAGCGGGATTAGGGAATGAGCAGTTCTTC
D gene: NA; clone size: NA; V gene: TRBV15; J gene: TRBJ1-2; CDR3 protein: CATSPRTANYGYTF; CDR3 DNA: TGTGCCACCAGTCCCAGGACAGCTAACTATGGCTACACCTTC
D gene: TRBD1; clone size: NA; V gene: TRBV7-6; J gene: TRBJ1-1; CDR3 protein: CASSLAQGASVTEAFF; CDR3 DNA: TGTGCCAGCAGCTTAGCCCAGGGGGCTTCAGTGACTGAAGCTTTCTTT